The entry below describes one T cell receptor beta chain. What this receptor recognizes is not known. No quality values exist for individual bases; no much larger clone is one base distant. CDR1 and CDR2, looked up from the germline V gene, are SGHTA and FQGNSA. From the cysteine through the phenylalanine, the CDR3 covers 14 amino acids. Solely the CDR3 DNA is kept, with 42 bases framed from the first base. V drops 6 bases and J drops 9 bases, leaving 18 bases in between. For commercial TCRB immunosequencing, about 500 nanograms of biopsy DNA were submitted for each sample. CDR3 regions were amplified from genomic DNA by Adaptive Biotechnology using a two-step, amplification bias-controlled multiplex PCR. In the first PCR, primers covered every V and J gene segment, and in the second PCR, barcodes and Illumina adapters were added. An Illumina instrument was used to sequence the CDR3 libraries. As for the authors' bioinformatics: Vendor-provided pipelines were combined with custom analysis of raw data in R/Bioconductor under R version 3.3.0. Clonality, which ranges from 0 to 1, was calculated as the inverse of the normalised Shannon entropy across all productive clones. High-frequency clones were defined as the share of the repertoire occupied by the top 100 clones, with only clones passing a 95% confidence test being retained. The Simpson index measured repertoire diversity, and the Morisita-Horn index measured overlap between samples. This is the immuneACCESS table as TCRdb keeps it, with only in-frame sequences that have V and J called. A part of the clones is gone; compared with another copy, unresolved V genes explain less than half, and the rest is unexplained. V, J and clone size are those of that table, while D and trimming were read from the DNA. The sample table contains roughly 1,900 clones; only one count was recorded for 80% to 90% of them. Together, the top ten hold about 4.5% of the sample.

This sample is part of a study of T cell repertoires in ileal Crohn's disease (dated by TCRdb to about 2019). In the study overall: Median disease duration was approximately 8.3 years, and roughly a third of patients were identified as active smokers at the time of surgery. The study was conducted in parallel with a multicentre cohort that was designed to identify predictors of early endoscopic recurrence following ileocolonic resection. M6 samples consisted of neoterminal ileum biopsies collected during postoperative colonoscopy. Roughly half of the patients were given postoperative therapy, with more than 15 on anti-TNF agents and 11 to 12 on thiopurines. The TCR repertoire was analysed in about 60 patients with Crohn's disease drawn from a prospective multicentre cohort. The study sequenced 171 mucosal samples from a few dozen patients, taken at several locations on the surgical specimen and at postoperative endoscopy. Every patient underwent surgery because of a complication, which was stricturing disease in around 61% of cases and penetrating disease in around 39%. A Rutgeerts score higher than i0 was the definition used for endoscopic postoperative recurrence. What the research found in general, with its limitations: Only a subgroup of patients, of unstated size, had their mucosal CD4 and CD8 T cells sorted and sequenced. Sorted CD8 T cells carried more high-frequency clones than CD4 T cells, suggesting mucosal expansions were mainly CD8. A significantly higher proportion of clonal expansions was observed in active smokers at surgery than in non-smokers (25.9% vs 17.9%, p=0.02). Higher percentages of high-frequency clones at the time of surgery were linked to endoscopic recurrence, and every patient with clonality above 26.8% (18/57) had recurrence. Postoperative endoscopy timing varied within the first year after surgery, with a median delay of about 7 months.

The sample's time point label, decoded: neoterminal ileum biopsy at postoperative endoscopy, about 6 months after surgery. Adults with ileal or ileocolonic Crohn's disease for whom ileocolonic resection was indicated were considered eligible. Whole ileal mucosal biopsies were stored frozen at -80°C before DNA extraction. Genomic DNA was extracted from frozen whole biopsies with a TRizol-based method and quantified on a NanoDrop 2000 spectrophotometer. The V gene is TRBV7-2 and the J gene is TRBJ2-1; perhaps TRBD2 is the D gene, with 5 bases matching. What was sequenced was ileal tissue. The sequence derives from an adult with Crohn's disease. The CDR3 has the sequence CASRLLGEVPEQFF. The nucleotide sequence is given as TGTGCCAGCAGACTACTAGGAGAAGTTCCTGAGCAGTTCTTC.